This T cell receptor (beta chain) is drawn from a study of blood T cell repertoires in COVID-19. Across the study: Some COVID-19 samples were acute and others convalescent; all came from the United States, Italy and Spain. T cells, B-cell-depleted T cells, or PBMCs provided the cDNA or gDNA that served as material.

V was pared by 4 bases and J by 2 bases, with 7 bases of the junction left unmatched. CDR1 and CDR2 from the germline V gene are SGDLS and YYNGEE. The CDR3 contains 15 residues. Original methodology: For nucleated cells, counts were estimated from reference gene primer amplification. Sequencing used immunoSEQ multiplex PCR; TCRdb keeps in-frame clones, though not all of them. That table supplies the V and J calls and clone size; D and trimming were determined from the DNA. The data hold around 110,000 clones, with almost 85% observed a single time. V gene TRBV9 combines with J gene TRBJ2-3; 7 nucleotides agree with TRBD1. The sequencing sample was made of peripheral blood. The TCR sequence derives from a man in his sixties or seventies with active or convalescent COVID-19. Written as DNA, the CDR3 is TGTGCCAGCAGCCTAGACAGGGTATTCACAGATACGCAGTATTTT. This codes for CASSLDRVFTDTQYF. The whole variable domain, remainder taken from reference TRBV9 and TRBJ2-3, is DSGVTQTPKHLITATGQRVTLRCSPRSGDLSVYWYQQSLDQGLQFLIQYYNGEERAKGNILERFSAQQFPDLHSELNLSSLELGDSALYFCASSLDRVFTDTQYFGPGTRLTVL.